The next 5 T cell receptor beta chains were all read from a single sample in a study of identical twins. TCRdb fed the 5' RACE reads into MiXCR, producing one record per CDR3 protein. Among roughly 230,000 distinct CDR3 sequences listed, approximately 8.3% were seen once. This sample was shared with a second study, whose subject was yellow fever vaccine responses in identical twins.

Sequencing used CD8+ T cells sorted from blood. Source of these receptors: a woman aged 18 to 35 in good health.

This clonotype was seen a handful of times. The chain couples TRBV2 to TRBJ2-2, with TRBD2 matching 9 bases. CDR3 length: 16 amino acids. Per the germline V gene, CDR1 is SNHLY and CDR2 is FYNNEI. The J segment lost 1 base and the V segment lost 1 base, leaving 1 base of the junction unmatched. CDR3 amino acids: CASSEGLAVNTGELFF. CDR3 DNA sequence: TGTGCCAGCAGTGAAGGACTAGCGGTGAACACCGGGGAGCTGTTTTTT.

This clonotype has just a few counts. The chain employs TRBV20-1 and TRBJ2-5, with 8 nucleotides matching TRBD2. Per the germline V gene, CDR1 is DFQATT and CDR2 is SNEGSKA (reference sequence). With V trimmed by 1 base and J by 5 bases, 9 bases remained unmatched. This CDR3 has 15 amino acids. The CDR3: CSARGHGGAWETQYF. Written as DNA, the CDR3 is TGCAGTGCTAGAGGACACGGGGGGGCGTGGGAGACCCAGTACTTC.

This clonotype was detected a few times. The V call is TRBV20-1, the J call TRBJ2-1; TRBD1 aligns across 9 bases. The germline gives CDR1 DFQATT, CDR2 SNEGSKA (reference sequence). The V segment lost 4 bases and the J segment 6 bases; nucleotides outside the gene matches: 4. The CDR3 length is 13 residues. The CDR3 loop is CSAKQGAVNEQFF. In nucleotides, the CDR3 is TGCAGTGCTAAACAGGGGGCCGTCAATGAGCAGTTCTTC.

This chain joins TRBV7-9 and TRBJ2-1, with 8 nucleotides matching TRBD1. Germline CDR1 and CDR2: SEHNR and FQNEAQ (reference sequence). Trimming at V came to 5 bases and at J to 0 bases, leaving 9 bases not matched to a gene. There are 17 residues in the CDR3. Here the CDR3 reads CASSPRQGPSSYNEQFF. The CDR3 DNA follows: TGTGCCAGCAGCCCCCGACAGGGGCCCAGCTCCTACAATGAGCAGTTCTTC.

The chain is built from TRBV4-3 and TRBJ2-7, with D perhaps matching TRBD2 (6 bases). V lost 1 base and J 3 bases, leaving 16 bases between the germline ends. The CDR3 covers 16 residues. In germline, CDR1 is LGHNA, CDR2 YSLEER. Written as DNA, the CDR3 is TGCGCCAGCAGCCAAGCCTTCCAGGGAGGATACTACGAGCAGTACTTC. The encoded protein is CASSQAFQGGYYEQYF.